The 18 T cell receptor beta chains below come from one sample, sequenced in a study of response to subunit inactivated influenza vaccine. Via MiXCR, TCRdb re-called the RT-PCR reads, giving one row per CDR3 protein. Of around 650,000 distinct CDR3 sequences in the sample, about a sixth were seen once. The specimen was PBMCs from blood, collected 11 to 12 days after vaccination. The receptors derive from a man aged 45-65 years who received an inactivated influenza vaccine.

This clonotype was observed a handful of times. The chain links TRBV4-3 to TRBJ1-1; D ambiguous. CDR1 is LGHNA and CDR2 is YSLEER in the germline V gene. This CDR3 has 15 amino acids. The V end lost 4 bases, the J end lost 1 base, and 13 bases lay between the germline ends. The CDR3 sequence is CASSPAHRSNTEAFF. DNA of the CDR3: TGCGCCAGCAGCCCGGCACACAGATCGAACACTGAAGCTTTCTTT.

This clonotype was picked up many times. The chain has TRBV29-1 and TRBJ2-1; D uncertain. Germline V gene data show CDR1 as SQVTM and CDR2 as ANQGSEA. The ends were cut back, 5 bases at V and 6 bases at J, with 5 bases in the middle. The CDR3 sequence is 10 residues long. CDR3 loop: CSVFSNEQFF. The CDR3, as DNA: TGCAGCGTTTTTAGCAATGAGCAGTTCTTC.

The rearrangement joins TRBV4-2 to TRBJ2-1; no reliable D call. Per germline, CDR1 LGHNA and CDR2 YNFKEQ. The CDR3 contains 15 residues. V lost 0 bases and J lost 9, with 15 bases in between. The CDR3 DNA follows: TGTGCCAGCAGCCAAGATCTAGATAGGGTCGCTGAGCAGTTCTTC. It is translated as CASSQDLDRVAEQFF.

This clonotype has a handful of counts. The chain couples TRBV28 to TRBJ1-2; TRBD1 might be the D (6 bases). Trimming shortened V by 2 bases and J by 7 bases, and 11 bases separated the two germline ends. The CDR3 is 13 residues long. The germline CDR1 and CDR2 sequences are MDHEN and SYDVKM. CDR3 DNA: TGTGCCAGCAGTTTAGGGACACGTAGTGGCTACACCTTC. It translates to CASSLGTRSGYTF.

In its sample, this clonotype was seen a few times. The chain has TRBV5-6 and TRBJ1-6; TRBD1 might be the D (6 bases). This CDR3 spans 13 amino acids. Germline V CDR1 and CDR2: SGHDT, YYEEEE. The V gene lost 4 bases and the J gene lost 9 bases, with 11 bases spanning the gap. The CDR3 bases are TGTGCCAGCAGCGCCGACAGGTTTTCACCCCTCCACTTT. The encoded protein is CASSADRFSPLHF. Together with reference TRBV5-6 and TRBJ1-6, the CDR3 gives the full variable domain: DAGVTQSPTHLIKTRGQQVTLRCSPKSGHDTVSWYQQALGQGPQFIFQYYEEEERQRGNFPDRFSGHQFPNYSSELNVNALLLGDSALYLCASSADRFSPLHFGNGTRLTVT.

This chain connects TRBV15 to TRBJ2-3, with D perhaps TRBD1 (6 bases). Trimming removed 3 bases from V and 7 bases from J, with 29 bases in between. The CDR3 has 19 residues. The germline gives CDR1 LNHNV, CDR2 YYDKDF (reference sequence). CDR3 sequence (DNA): TGTGCCACCAGCAGCGACAGGAGCCTCCGGACTTCCTCACGGAATACGCAGTATTTT. It specifies CATSSDRSLRTSSRNTQYF.

This clonotype was seen repeatedly, ten times or more. The chain is built from TRBV12-3 or TRBV12-4 and TRBJ2-3; perhaps TRBD2 as D (5 bases). Between the trimmed V and J ends, which lost 7 bases and 0 bases, there was a span of 14 bases. The CDR3 extends over 15 amino acids. The CDR3 is CASTPAEESTDTQYF. DNA of the CDR3: TGTGCCAGCACCCCAGCGGAGGAAAGCACAGATACGCAGTATTTT.

In its sample, this clonotype was seen a few times. The V call is TRBV20-1, the J call TRBJ2-4; 8 nucleotides agree with TRBD1. V lost 0 bases, J lost 6 bases, and 1 base stayed unmatched. This CDR3 spans 13 amino acids. The germline gives CDR1 DFQATT, CDR2 SNEGSKA (reference sequence). CDR3 DNA sequence: TGCAGTGCTAGAGAAGGGACAGGAAACATTCAGTACTTC. Protein product: CSAREGTGNIQYF.

The V and J genes are TRBV20-1 and TRBJ2-3; D not resolved. The CDR3 contains 13 residues. The V end lost 1 base, the J end lost 4 bases, and 9 bases lay between the germline ends. CDR1 is DFQATT and CDR2 is SNEGSKA in the germline V gene (reference sequence). Here the CDR3 reads CSARVGEADTQYF. CDR3 DNA: TGCAGTGCTAGAGTGGGTGAGGCAGATACGCAGTATTTT.

This sequence joins TRBV25-1 and TRBJ2-1, with D possibly being TRBD2 (6 bases). From germline, CDR1 is MGHDK and CDR2 SYGVNS. The CDR3 is 17 amino acids. The germline V and J ends were trimmed by 0 bases and 5 bases, with 17 bases remaining between them. The CDR3, as DNA: TGTGCCAGCAGTGAATATTTAGCGGTGGGCTGGGACAATGAGCAGTTCTTC. Its protein is CASSEYLAVGWDNEQFF.

About this clonotype itself: With a much larger clone just one base away, this may be a read error. This chain joins TRBV20-1 and TRBJ2-3, with 11 bases that match TRBD2. The trim removed 7 bases at V and 2 bases at J, leaving 14 bases unmatched. Germline CDR1 and CDR2: DFQATT and SNEGSKA (reference sequence). This CDR3 has 17 amino acids. As DNA, the CDR3 is TGCAGTGTCACCTTGCCGAGACTAGCGGGATTCACAGATACGCAGTATTTT. Translating gives CSVTLPRLAGFTDTQYF.

The CDR3 loop reads CASSRIADTQYF. The CDR3 DNA follows: TGCGCCAGCAGCCGGATAGCAGATACGCAGTATTTT. The chain has TRBV4-1 and TRBJ2-3; no firm D call. Germline lookup yields CDR1 MGHRA and CDR2 YSYEKL. The CDR3 has 12 residues. V shed 4 bases and J shed 4 bases, with 6 bases lying between them.

CDR3 loop: CSAKIIAGGSYNEQFF. CDR3 DNA: TGCAGTGCTAAGATAATAGCGGGGGGCTCCTACAATGAGCAGTTCTTC. The rearrangement joins TRBV20-1 to TRBJ2-1; TRBD2 matches at 10 bases. This CDR3 has 16 residues. Unmatched junction bases numbered 6, after V lost 4 bases and J lost 0 bases. Germline CDR1 reads DFQATT; CDR2 reads SNEGSKA (reference sequence).

The V and J genes are TRBV5-1 and TRBJ1-4, with TRBD1 identical over 9 bases. Germline CDR1 SGHRS, CDR2 YFSETQ. Trimming cost V 4 bases and J 8 bases; bases outside gene matches: 6. CDR3 size: 14 residues. The CDR3 sequence: CASSTGQGNEKLFF. The CDR3 region has the DNA TGCGCCAGCAGCACGGGACAGGGAAACGAAAAACTGTTTTTT.

V and J are TRBV4-3 and TRBJ2-5, with TRBD1 matching over 12 bases. The CDR3 loop spans 18 amino acids. CDR1 is LGHNA, CDR2 YSLEER, per germline. Trimming cost V 2 bases and J 5 bases; bases outside gene matches: 12. The CDR3 nucleotides read TGCGCCAGCAGCCAAAGAAGGTTCCGGGACAGGGGGCTGGAGACCCAGTACTTC. This gives the protein CASSQRRFRDRGLETQYF.

The V and J genes are TRBV25-1 and TRBJ2-7; 8 bases fit TRBD2. Germline CDR1 MGHDK, CDR2 SYGVNS. V shed 6 bases and J 0 bases; nucleotides not matched to a gene: 31. The CDR3 consists of 23 residues. CDR3 in DNA: TGTGCCAGCAGGGCGACCCTGGGGCCCGACAGACCTGGTCGCGGGAGGCACTCCTACGAGCAGTACTTC. Its translation: CASRATLGPDRPGRGRHSYEQYF.

This chain uses TRBV7-9 with TRBJ2-6; D tentatively fits TRBD1 or TRBD2 (6 bases each). This CDR3 comprises 15 residues. The germline V and J ends were trimmed by 5 bases and 4 bases, with 12 bases remaining between them. Germline V gene lookup returns CDR1 SEHNR and CDR2 FQNEAQ (reference sequence). The DNA for the CDR3 is TGTGCCAGCAGCACTCGGGGGCTCGGGGCCAACGTCCTGACTTTC. Its translation is CASSTRGLGANVLTF.

CDR3 DNA: TGTGCCAGCAGTTACTGGACTAGCGGTCGGGATGAGCAGTTCTTC. This gives the protein CASSYWTSGRDEQFF. This chain links TRBV6-5 with TRBJ2-1; TRBD2 matches 10 bases. Per germline, CDR1 MNHEY and CDR2 SVGAGI. CDR3 length equals 15 residues. Losses at the gene ends were 1 base for V and 8 bases for J; bases not matched to a gene: 5.